The T cell receptor (beta chain) described here comes from a study of CD8 T cells in ankylosing spondylitis. A single record per CDR3 protein comes from TCRdb applying MiXCR to the 5' RACE reads. The sample carries about 800,000 distinct CDR3 sequences, about an eighth recorded once. Study observations and caveats: A TCR beta motif of roughly 8 highly homologous variants seemed to mark ankylosing spondylitis blood.

This clonotype was picked up a small number of times. Its specificity is unknown. Germline V gives CDR1 SGDLS, CDR2 YYNGEE. Trimming removed 4 bases from V and 5 bases from J, with 13 bases in between. The CDR3 covers 14 residues. The rearrangement uses TRBV9 and TRBJ2-1; D gene ambiguous. The sequence derives from a male donor with ankylosing spondylitis. What was sequenced was blood, either unsorted or a sorted T cell fraction (not recorded which). CDR3 loop: CASSLQPLDNEQFF. CDR3 DNA sequence: TGTGCCAGCAGCCTACAACCTCTAGACAATGAGCAGTTCTTC.